A single sample gave rise to the 8 T cell receptor beta chains below, sequenced in a study of T cell changes during pregnancy in multiple sclerosis (dated by TCRdb to 2018 to 2020). Library generation was performed with the immunoSEQ multiplex PCR assay. Here the immuneACCESS table is served through TCRdb, limited to in-frame sequences with V and J called. Missing clones are a known gap in these copies; in checked studies unresolved V genes cover under half, and the rest lacks a known reason. The sample table holds roughly 50,000 clones, of which almost 95% were seen once. The ten most abundant clones make up under 0.3% of the sample. The sample in question was CD4+ T cells from peripheral blood mononuclear cells, obtained in the third trimester of pregnancy. The receptors were sampled from a female donor with multiple sclerosis, enrolled in a pregnancy study.

The CDR3: CASSLGARPYF. The CDR3 nucleotides read TGTGCCAGCAGTTTGGGGGCTCGTCCGTACTTC. J is TRBJ2-5 and V is TRBV28; a weak D match, TRBD1 (6 bases). The CDR3 is made up of 11 amino acids. CDR1 MDHEN and CDR2 SYDVKM come from the germline V gene. V lost 3 bases and J lost 13, with 12 bases in between.

The chain joins TRBV6-5 to TRBJ2-7; weak D call: TRBD2 (5 bases). CDR3 length: 14 amino acids. V shed 3 bases and J shed 2 bases, with 11 bases lying between them. In germline, CDR1 is MNHEY, CDR2 SVGAGI. CDR3 loop: CASSYRTGAYEQYF. The CDR3 nucleotides are TGTGCCAGCAGTTATCGGACTGGCGCCTACGAGCAGTACTTC.

V usage is TRBV5-1 and J usage is TRBJ2-7, with 7 bases that match TRBD2. Looked up from germline, CDR1 is SGHRS and CDR2 is YFSETQ. The CDR3 consists of 14 residues. The V gene end was trimmed by 2 bases and the J gene end by 7 bases; junction bases not matched to a gene: 9. The CDR3 loop is CASSLSQDGREQYF. For the CDR3, the DNA is TGCGCCAGCAGCTTAAGCCAGGACGGGAGGGAGCAGTACTTC.

This chain links TRBV19 with TRBJ2-7; 8 bases fit TRBD1. The CDR3 extends over 15 amino acids. Germline V gene data show CDR1 as LNHDA and CDR2 as SQIVND (reference sequence). Unmatched junction bases numbered 3, after V lost 1 base and J lost 1 base. As DNA, the CDR3 is TGTGCCAGTAGTATAGGGACAGGGTTATCCTACGAGCAGTACTTC. It yields the protein CASSIGTGLSYEQYF. Full variable domain (missing parts from reference TRBV19 and TRBJ2-7): DGGITQSPKYLFRKEGQNVTLSCEQNLNHDAMYWYRQDPGQGLRLIYYSQIVNDFQKGDIAEGYSVSREKKESFPLTVTSAQKNPTAFYLCASSIGTGLSYEQYFGPGTRLTVT.

The J gene is TRBJ2-2, the V gene TRBV5-1; D possibly corresponds to TRBD1 (6 bases). Trimming stripped 2 bases from V and 3 bases from J, with 11 bases between. The germline V gene encodes CDR1 SGHRS and CDR2 YFSETQ. The CDR3 is 15 residues long. In nucleotides, the CDR3 is TGCGCCAGCAGCTTCCAGGGGCCGGACACCGGGGAGCTGTTTTTT. Translated, it gives CASSFQGPDTGELFF.

This rearrangement joins TRBV28 to TRBJ2-7; 8 positions match TRBD2. Germline CDR1 reads MDHEN; CDR2 reads SYDVKM. Trimming removed 4 bases from V and 1 base from J; junction bases left unmatched: 9. The CDR3 sequence is 16 residues long. CDR3 nucleotide sequence: TGTGCCAGCAGTTCAGGCGCGGGACTAGTGTCCTACGAGCAGTACTTC. Its translation: CASSSGAGLVSYEQYF.

The chain links TRBV7-3 to TRBJ1-2; TRBD1 might be the D (5 bases). Germline loops: CDR1 SGHTA, CDR2 FQGTGA. CDR3 length: 13 amino acids. The V end lost 5 bases, the J end lost 4 bases, and 11 bases lay between the germline ends. The CDR3 sequence is CASSRGYGYGYTF. DNA for the CDR3: TGTGCCAGCAGCAGGGGTTATGGCTATGGCTACACCTTC.

This rearrangement joins TRBV7-6 to TRBJ1-1; the D is unclear. Between the trimmed V and J ends, which lost 5 bases and 0 bases, there was a span of 10 bases. The CDR3 is 14 amino acids. Germline V CDR1 and CDR2: SGHVS, FNYEAQ. CDR3 region: CASSPSGLNTEAFF. The CDR3 nucleotides read TGTGCCAGCAGCCCGAGCGGGCTGAACACTGAAGCTTTCTTT.